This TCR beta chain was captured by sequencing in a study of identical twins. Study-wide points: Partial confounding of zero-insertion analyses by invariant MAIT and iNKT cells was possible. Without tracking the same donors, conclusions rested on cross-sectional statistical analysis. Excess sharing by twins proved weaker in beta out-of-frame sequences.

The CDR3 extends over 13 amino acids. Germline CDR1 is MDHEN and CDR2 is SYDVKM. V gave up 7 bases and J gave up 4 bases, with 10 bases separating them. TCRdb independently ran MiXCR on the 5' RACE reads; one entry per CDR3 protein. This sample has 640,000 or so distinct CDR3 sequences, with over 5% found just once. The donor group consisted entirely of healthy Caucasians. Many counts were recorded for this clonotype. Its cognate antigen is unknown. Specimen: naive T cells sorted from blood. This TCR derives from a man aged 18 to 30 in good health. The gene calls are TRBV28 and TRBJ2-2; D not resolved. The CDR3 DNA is TGTGCCAGCATCCCTCAGATCACCGGGGAGCTGTTTTTT. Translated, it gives CASIPQITGELFF.